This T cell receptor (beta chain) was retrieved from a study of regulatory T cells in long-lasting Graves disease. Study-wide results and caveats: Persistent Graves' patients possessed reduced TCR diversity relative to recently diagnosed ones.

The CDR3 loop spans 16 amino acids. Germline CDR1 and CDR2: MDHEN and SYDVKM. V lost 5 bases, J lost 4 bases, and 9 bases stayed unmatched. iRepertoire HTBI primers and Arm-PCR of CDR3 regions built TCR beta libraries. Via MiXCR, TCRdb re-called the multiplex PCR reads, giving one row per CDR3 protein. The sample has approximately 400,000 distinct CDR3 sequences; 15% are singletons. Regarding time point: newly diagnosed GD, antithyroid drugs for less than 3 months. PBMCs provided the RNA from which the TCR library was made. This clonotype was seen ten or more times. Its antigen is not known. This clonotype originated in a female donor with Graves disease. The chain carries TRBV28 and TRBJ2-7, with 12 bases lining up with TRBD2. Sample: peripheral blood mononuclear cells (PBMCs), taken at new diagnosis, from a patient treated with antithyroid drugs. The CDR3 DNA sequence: TGTGCCAGCAGTCCCCTAGCGGGAGGGCCTATATACGAGCAGTACTTC. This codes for CASSPLAGGPIYEQYF.